Listed here is a single TCR beta chain. The antigen is not known. This entry comes from a study of T cell repertoires in cytomegalovirus infection. Study conclusions and caveats: What dominated the ex vivo response were HLA-C-restricted CMV-specific TCR beta clonotypes. Identification of carriers of CMV plus the relevant HLA was achieved through cumulative public TCR beta family frequency.

TCRdb reanalysed the reads using MiXCR and keeps one entry per CDR3 protein. Among about 360,000 distinct CDR3 sequences listed, roughly 34% were seen once. Germline trimming cut 0 bases from V and 5 bases from J; bases unmatched to any gene: 7. Germline V gene sequence: CDR1 ENHRY, CDR2 SYGVKD. The CDR3 covers 16 residues. The source material was cultured PBMCs, sampled from culture after CMV antigen stimulation. The sequence came from a human donor in good health (CMV status not recorded). Some clones in this sample may be carry-over from other donors' samples. V is TRBV10-3 and J is TRBJ2-1; TRBD2 agrees at 7 bases. CDR3 region: CAISESMAGVNNEQFF. The CDR3 nucleotides are TGTGCCATCAGTGAGTCGATGGCGGGAGTAAACAATGAGCAGTTCTTC.